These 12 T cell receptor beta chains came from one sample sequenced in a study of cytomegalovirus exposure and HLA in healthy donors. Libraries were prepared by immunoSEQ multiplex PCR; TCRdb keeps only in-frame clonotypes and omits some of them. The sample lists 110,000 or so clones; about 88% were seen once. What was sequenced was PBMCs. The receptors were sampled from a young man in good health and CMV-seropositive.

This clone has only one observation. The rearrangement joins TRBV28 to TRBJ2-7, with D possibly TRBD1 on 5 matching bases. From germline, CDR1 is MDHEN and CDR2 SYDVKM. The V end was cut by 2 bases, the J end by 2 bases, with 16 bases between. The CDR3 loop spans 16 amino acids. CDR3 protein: CASSLGPPRQPYEQYF. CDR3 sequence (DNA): TGTGCCAGCAGTTTAGGACCCCCGAGACAGCCCTACGAGCAGTACTTC.

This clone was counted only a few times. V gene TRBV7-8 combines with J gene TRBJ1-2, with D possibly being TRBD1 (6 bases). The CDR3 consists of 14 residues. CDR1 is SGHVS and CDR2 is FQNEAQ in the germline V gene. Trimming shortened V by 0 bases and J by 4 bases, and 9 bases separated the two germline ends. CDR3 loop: CASSLAGATYGYTF. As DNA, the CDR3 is TGTGCCAGCAGCTTAGCGGGGGCGACCTATGGCTACACCTTC.

Written as DNA, the CDR3 is TGTGCCAGCAGCACCAGGGTGGCTAATGAAAAACTGTTTTTT. This gives the protein CASSTRVANEKLFF. The chain has TRBV5-6 and TRBJ1-4; D is perhaps TRBD1 (5 bases). This CDR3 is 14 amino acids long. Deletions cut 4 bases from V and 3 bases from J, with 10 bases between. CDR1 and CDR2 from the germline V gene are SGHDT and YYEEEE.

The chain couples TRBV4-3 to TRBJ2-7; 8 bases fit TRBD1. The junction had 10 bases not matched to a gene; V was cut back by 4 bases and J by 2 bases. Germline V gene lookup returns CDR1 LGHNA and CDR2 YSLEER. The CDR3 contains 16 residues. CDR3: CASSRSRRQGTYEQYF. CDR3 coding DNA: TGCGCCAGCAGCCGAAGTAGGCGACAGGGGACCTACGAGCAGTACTTC.

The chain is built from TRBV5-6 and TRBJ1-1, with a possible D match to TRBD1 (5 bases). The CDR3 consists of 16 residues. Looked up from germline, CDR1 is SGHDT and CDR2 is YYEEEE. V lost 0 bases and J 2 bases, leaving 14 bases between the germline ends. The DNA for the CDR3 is TGTGCCAGCAGCTTGGATTGGCGGGACGGAAACACTGAAGCTTTCTTT. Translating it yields CASSLDWRDGNTEAFF.

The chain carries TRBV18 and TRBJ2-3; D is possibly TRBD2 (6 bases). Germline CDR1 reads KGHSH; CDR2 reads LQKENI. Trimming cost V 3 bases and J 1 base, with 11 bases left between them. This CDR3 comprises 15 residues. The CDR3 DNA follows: TGTGCCAGCTCACCCCTCGGCGGGGGCACAGATACGCAGTATTTT. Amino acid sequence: CASSPLGGGTDTQYF.

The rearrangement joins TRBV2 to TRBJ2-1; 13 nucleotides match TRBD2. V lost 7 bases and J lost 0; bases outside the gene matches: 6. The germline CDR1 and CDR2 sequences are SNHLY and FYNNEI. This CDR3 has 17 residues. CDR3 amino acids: CASTGLAGDSSYNEQFF. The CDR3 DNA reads TGTGCCAGCACCGGACTAGCGGGGGACAGCTCCTACAATGAGCAGTTCTTC.

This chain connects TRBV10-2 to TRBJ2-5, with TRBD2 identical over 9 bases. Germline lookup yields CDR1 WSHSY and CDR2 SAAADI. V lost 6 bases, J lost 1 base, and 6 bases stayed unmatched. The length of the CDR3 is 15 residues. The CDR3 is CASRESGGPQETQYF. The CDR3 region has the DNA TGCGCCAGCAGAGAAAGCGGGGGGCCCCAAGAGACCCAGTACTTC.

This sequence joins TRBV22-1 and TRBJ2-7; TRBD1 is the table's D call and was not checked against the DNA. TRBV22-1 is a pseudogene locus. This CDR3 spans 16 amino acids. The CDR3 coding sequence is TGTCCTGGGAGCGCACGGGTCAGGCCAGAAACCTACGAGCAGTACTTC. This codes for CPGSARVRPETYEQYF.

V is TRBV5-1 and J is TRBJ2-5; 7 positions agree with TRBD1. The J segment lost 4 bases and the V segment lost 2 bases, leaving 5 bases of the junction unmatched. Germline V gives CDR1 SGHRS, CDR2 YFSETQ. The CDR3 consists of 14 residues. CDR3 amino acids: CASSLSQGVETQYF. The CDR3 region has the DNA TGCGCCAGCAGCTTATCCCAGGGGGTAGAGACCCAGTACTTC. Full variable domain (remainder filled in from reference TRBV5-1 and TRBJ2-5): KAGVTQTPRYLIKTRGQQVTLSCSPISGHRSVSWYQQTPGQGLQFLFEYFSETQRNKGNFPGRFSGRQFSNSRSEMNVSTLELGDSALYLCASSLSQGVETQYFGPGTRLLVL.

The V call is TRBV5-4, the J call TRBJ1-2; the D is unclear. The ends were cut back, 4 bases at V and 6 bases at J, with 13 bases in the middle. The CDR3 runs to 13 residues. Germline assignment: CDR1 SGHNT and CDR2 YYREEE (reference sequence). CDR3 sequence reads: CASSPTSVDGYTF. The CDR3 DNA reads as TGTGCCAGCAGCCCCACATCAGTCGATGGCTACACCTTC.

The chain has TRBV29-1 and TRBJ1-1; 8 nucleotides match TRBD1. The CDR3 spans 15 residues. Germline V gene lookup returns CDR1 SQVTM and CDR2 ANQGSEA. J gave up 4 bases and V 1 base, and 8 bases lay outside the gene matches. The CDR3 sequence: CSVEVLGQEGTEAFF. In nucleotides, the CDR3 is TGCAGCGTTGAAGTTCTGGGACAGGAGGGCACTGAAGCTTTCTTT. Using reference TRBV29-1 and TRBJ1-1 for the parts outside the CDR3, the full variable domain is SAVISQKPSRDICQRGTSLTIQCQVDSQVTMMFWYRQQPGQSLTLIATANQGSEATYESGFVIDKFPISRPNLTFSTLTVSNMSPEDSSIYLCSVEVLGQEGTEAFFGQGTRLTVV.